The clone carrying this TCR beta chain was observed a few times. Its antigen is unknown. Amplification used 60 Vbeta primers and 13 Jbeta primers. Profiled with immunoSEQ multiplex PCR; TCRdb holds only in-frame clones, not every one. This table has 95,000 to 130,000 clones, 9% to 10% appearing once. Trimming removed 5 bases at V and 3 bases at J, with 10 bases between. Germline V gene data show CDR1 as LNHDA and CDR2 as SQIVND (reference sequence). This CDR3 has 13 residues. This sample was included in a study of cytomegalovirus exposure and HLA in healthy donors. Study results and limitations: 164 TCR beta chains were listed as cytomegalovirus-associated.

This chain connects TRBV19 to TRBJ1-2; possibly TRBD1 for D (5 bases). The clonotype comes from a man younger than 40 in good health and CMV-seronegative. Sequenced sample: PBMCs. CDR3 nucleotide sequence: TGTGCCAGTAGTGAGGACAACCACTATGGCTACACCTTC. Its translation is CASSEDNHYGYTF.